The T cell receptor beta chain under discussion was sequenced for a study of cytomegalovirus exposure and HLA in healthy donors. Whole-study results and caveats: Cytomegalovirus-associated TCR beta chains were listed, numbering around 150.

Trimming shortened V by 1 base and J by 14 bases, and 11 bases separated the two germline ends. The length of the CDR3 is 10 residues. Germline values: CDR1 DFQATT, CDR2 SNEGSKA (reference sequence). Comments on this clone: The antigen is unknown.

This PCR relied on a set of 60 Vbeta primers and 13 Jbeta primers. Libraries were prepared by immunoSEQ multiplex PCR; TCRdb keeps only in-frame clonotypes and omits some of them. This listing includes approximately 50,000 clones. The clonotype comes from a female donor in good health and CMV-seronegative. This chain joins TRBV20-1 and TRBJ1-2; D remains unclear. The sequenced sample consisted of PBMCs. The CDR3 region has the DNA TGCAGTGCTAGAGCTGACAAATTTACCTTC. Amino acids: CSARADKFTF.